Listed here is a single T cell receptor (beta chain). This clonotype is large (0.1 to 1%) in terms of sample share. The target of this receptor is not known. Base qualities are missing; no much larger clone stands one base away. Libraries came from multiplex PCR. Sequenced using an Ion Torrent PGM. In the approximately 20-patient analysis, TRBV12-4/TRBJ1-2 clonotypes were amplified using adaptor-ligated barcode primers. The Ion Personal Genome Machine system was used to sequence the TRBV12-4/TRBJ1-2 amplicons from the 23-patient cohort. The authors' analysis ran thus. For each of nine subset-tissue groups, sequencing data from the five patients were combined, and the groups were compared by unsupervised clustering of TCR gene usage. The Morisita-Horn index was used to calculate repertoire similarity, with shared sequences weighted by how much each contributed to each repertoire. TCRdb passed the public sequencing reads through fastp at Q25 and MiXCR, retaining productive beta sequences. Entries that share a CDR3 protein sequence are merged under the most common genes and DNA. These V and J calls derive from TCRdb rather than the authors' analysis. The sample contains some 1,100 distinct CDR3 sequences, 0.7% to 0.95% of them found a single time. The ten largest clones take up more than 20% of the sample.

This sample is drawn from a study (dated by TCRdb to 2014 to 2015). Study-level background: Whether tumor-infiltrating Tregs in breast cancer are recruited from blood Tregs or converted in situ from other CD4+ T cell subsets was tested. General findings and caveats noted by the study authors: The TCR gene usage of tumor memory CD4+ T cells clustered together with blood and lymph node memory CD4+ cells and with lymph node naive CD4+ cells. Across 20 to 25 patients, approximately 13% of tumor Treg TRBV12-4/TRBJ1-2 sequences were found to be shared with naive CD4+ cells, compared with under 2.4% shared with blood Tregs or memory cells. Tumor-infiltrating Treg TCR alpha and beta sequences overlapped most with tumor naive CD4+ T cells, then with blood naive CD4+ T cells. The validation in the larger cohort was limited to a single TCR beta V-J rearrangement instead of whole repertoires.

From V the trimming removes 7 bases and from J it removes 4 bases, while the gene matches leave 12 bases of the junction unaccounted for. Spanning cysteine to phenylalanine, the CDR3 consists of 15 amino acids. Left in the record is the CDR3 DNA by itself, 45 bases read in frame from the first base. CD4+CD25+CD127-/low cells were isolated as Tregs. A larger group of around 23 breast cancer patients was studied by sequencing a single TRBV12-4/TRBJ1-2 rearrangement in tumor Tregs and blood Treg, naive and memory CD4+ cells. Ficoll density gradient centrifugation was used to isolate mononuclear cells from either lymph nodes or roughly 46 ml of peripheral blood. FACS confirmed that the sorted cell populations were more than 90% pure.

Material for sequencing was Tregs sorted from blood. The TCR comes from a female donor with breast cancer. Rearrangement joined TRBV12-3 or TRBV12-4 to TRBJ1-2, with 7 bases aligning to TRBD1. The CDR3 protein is CASTRQGEFSYGYTF. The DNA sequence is TGTGCCAGCACGCGACAGGGCGAGTTCAGCTATGGCTACACCTTC.